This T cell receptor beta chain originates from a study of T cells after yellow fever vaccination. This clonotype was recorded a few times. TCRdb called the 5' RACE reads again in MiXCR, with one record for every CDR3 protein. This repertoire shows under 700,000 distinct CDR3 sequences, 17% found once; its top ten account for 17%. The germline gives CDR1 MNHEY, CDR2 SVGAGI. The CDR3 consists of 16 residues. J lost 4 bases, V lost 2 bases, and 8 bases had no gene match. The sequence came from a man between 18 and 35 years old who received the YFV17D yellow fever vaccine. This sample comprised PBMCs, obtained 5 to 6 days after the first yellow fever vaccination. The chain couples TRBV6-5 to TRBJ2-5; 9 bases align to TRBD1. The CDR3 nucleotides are TGTGCCAGCAGTTACCGGGGACAGGGCAATAGAGAGACCCAGTACTTC. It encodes CASSYRGQGNRETQYF.